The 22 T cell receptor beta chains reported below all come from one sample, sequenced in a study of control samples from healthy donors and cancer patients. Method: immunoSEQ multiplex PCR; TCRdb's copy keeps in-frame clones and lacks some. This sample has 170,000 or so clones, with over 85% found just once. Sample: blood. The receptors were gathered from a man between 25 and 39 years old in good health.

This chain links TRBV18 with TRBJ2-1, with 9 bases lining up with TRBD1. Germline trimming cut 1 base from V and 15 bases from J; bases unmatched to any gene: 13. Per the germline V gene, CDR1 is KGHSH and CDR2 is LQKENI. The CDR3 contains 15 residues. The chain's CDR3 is CASSPRVDLGQGRFF. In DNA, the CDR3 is TGTGCCAGCTCACCACGAGTGGATCTTGGACAGGGGAGGTTCTTC.

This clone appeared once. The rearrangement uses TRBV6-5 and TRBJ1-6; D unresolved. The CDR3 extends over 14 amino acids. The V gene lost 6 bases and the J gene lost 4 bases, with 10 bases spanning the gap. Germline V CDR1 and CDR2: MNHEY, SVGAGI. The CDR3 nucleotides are TGTGCCAGCAGCCGGGGAAGATATAATTCACCCCTCCACTTT. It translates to CASSRGRYNSPLHF.

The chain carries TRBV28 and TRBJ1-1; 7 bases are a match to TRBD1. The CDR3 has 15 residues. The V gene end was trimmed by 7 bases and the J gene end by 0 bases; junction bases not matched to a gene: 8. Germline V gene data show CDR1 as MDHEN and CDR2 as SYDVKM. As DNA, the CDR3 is TGTGCCAGCACCTTAAACAGGGGAATGAACACTGAAGCTTTCTTT. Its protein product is CASTLNRGMNTEAFF.

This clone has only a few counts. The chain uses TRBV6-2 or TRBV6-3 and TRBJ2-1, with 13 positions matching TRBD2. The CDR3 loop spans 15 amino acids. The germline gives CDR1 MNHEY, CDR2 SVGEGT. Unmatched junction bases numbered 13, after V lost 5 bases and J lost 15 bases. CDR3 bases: TGTGCCAGCAGTGGATGGACTAGCGGGGGATCGGGGCTGTTCTTC. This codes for CASSGWTSGGSGLFF.

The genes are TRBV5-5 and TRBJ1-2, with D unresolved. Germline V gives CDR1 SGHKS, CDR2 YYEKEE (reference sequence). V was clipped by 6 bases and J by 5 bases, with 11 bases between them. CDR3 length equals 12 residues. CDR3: CASTLSDYGYTF. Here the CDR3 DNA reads TGTGCCAGCACCCTATCCGATTATGGCTACACCTTC. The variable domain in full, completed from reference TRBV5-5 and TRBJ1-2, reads DAGVTQSPTHLIKTRGQQVTLRCSPISGHKSVSWYQQVLGQGPQFIFQYYEKEERGRGNFPDRFSARQFPNYSSELNVNALLLGDSALYLCASTLSDYGYTFGSGTRLTVV.

Written as DNA, the CDR3 is TGTGCCAGCCGTTCGACAGGGCTGAACACTGAAGCTTTCTTT. The encoded protein is CASRSTGLNTEAFF. The chain recombines TRBV6-5 with TRBJ1-1; 7 nucleotides align to TRBD1. This CDR3 contains 14 residues. Per the germline V gene, CDR1 is MNHEY and CDR2 is SVGAGI. The V and J ends lost 8 bases and 0 bases, in that order; junction bases with no gene match: 6.

CDR3 sequence reads: CASSFGRLAGTETQYF. The CDR3 coding sequence is TGTGCCAGCAGTTTCGGTAGGCTAGCGGGAACAGAGACCCAGTACTTC. V gene TRBV28 combines with J gene TRBJ2-5; 9 bases agree with TRBD2. V gave up 3 bases and J gave up 4 bases; unmatched junction bases: 9. The CDR3 extends over 16 amino acids. Germline V gene sequence: CDR1 MDHEN, CDR2 SYDVKM.

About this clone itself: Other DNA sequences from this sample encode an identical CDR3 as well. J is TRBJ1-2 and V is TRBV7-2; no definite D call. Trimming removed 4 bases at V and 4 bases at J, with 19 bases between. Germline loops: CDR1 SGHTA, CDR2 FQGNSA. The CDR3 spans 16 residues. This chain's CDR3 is CASSSEPLGRGYGYTF. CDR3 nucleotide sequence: TGTGCCAGCAGCTCGGAACCTTTAGGCAGAGGCTATGGCTACACCTTC.

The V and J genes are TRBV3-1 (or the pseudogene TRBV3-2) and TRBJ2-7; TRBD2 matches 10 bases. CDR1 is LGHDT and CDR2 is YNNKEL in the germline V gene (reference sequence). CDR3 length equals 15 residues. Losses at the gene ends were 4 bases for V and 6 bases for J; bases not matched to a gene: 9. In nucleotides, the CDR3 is TGTGCCAGCAGCCCCCAGGGCCTAGCGGGAGCCGAGCAGTACTTC. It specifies CASSPQGLAGAEQYF.

The CDR3 spells CASSRSAGVSYNEQFF. CDR3 bases: TGTGCCAGTAGCCGATCAGCGGGAGTGAGTTACAATGAGCAGTTCTTC. The V gene is TRBV19, the J gene TRBJ2-1; 8 bases align to TRBD2. In germline, CDR1 is LNHDA, CDR2 SQIVND (reference sequence). CDR3 length: 16 residues. With V trimmed by 6 bases and J by 4 bases, 11 bases remained unmatched.

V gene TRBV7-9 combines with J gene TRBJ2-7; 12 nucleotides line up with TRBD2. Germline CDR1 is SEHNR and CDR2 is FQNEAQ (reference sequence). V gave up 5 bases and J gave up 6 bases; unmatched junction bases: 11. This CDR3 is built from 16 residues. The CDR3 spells CASSPAHRLAGVEQYF. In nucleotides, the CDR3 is TGTGCCAGCAGCCCCGCACACAGACTAGCGGGAGTCGAGCAGTACTTC.

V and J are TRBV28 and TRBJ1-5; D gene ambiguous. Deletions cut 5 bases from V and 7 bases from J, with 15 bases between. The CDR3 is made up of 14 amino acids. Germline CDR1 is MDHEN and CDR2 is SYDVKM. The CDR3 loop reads CASSPRFLGQPQHF. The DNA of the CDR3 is TGTGCCAGCAGTCCCCGGTTCTTGGGACAGCCCCAGCATTTT.

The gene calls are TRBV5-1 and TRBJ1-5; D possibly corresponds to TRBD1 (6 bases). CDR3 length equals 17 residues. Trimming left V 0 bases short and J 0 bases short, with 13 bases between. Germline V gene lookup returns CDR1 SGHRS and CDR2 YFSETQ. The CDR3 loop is CASSLETGPYSNQPQHF. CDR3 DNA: TGCGCCAGCAGCTTGGAGACAGGCCCCTATAGCAATCAGCCCCAGCATTTT.

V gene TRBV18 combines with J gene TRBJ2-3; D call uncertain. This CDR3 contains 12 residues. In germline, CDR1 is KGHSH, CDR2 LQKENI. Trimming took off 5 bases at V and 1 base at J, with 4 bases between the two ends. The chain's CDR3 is CASSTGTDTQYF. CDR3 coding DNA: TGTGCCAGCTCAACGGGCACAGATACGCAGTATTTT.

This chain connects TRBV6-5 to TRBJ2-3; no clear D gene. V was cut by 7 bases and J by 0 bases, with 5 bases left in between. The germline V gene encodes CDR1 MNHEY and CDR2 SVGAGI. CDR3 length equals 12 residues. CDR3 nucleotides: TGTGCCAGCAAGGGCAGCACAGATACGCAGTATTTT. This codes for CASKGSTDTQYF.

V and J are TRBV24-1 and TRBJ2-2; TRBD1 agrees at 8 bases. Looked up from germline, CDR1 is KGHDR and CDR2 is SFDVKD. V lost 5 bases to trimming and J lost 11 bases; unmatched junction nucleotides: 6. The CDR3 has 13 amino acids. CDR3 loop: CATSGRTGGELFF. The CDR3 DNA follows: TGTGCCACCAGTGGGCGTACAGGGGGTGAGCTGTTTTTT.

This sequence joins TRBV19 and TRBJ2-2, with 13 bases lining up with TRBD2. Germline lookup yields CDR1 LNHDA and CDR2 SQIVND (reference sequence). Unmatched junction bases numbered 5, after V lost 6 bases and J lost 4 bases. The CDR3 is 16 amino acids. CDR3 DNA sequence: TGTGCCAGTAGGGAAACTAGCGGGAGGGCCACCGGGGAGCTGTTTTTT. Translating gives CASRETSGRATGELFF.

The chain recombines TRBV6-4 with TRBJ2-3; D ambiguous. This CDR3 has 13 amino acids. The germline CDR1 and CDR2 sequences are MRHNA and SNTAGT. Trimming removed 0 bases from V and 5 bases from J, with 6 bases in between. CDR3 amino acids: CASSDSLGDTQYF. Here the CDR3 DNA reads TGTGCCAGCAGTGACTCTTTGGGAGATACGCAGTATTTT.

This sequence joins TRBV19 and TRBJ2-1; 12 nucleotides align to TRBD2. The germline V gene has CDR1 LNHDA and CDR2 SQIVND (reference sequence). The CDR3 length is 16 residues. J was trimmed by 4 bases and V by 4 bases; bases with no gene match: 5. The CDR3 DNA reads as TGTGCCAGTAGTAAGACTAGCGGGGGTAGGTACAATGAGCAGTTCTTC. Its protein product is CASSKTSGGRYNEQFF.

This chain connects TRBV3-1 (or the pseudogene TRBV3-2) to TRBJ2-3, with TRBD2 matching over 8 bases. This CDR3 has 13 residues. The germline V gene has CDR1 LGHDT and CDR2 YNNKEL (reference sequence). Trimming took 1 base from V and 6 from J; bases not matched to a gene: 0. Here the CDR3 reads CASSQGGGDTQYF. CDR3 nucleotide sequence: TGTGCCAGCAGCCAAGGCGGGGGGGATACGCAGTATTTT.

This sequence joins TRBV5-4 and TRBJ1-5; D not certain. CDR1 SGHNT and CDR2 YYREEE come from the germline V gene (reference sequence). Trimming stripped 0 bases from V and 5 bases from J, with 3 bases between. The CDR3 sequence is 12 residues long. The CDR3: CASSLEDQPQHF. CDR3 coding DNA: TGTGCCAGCAGCTTGGAGGATCAGCCCCAGCATTTT.

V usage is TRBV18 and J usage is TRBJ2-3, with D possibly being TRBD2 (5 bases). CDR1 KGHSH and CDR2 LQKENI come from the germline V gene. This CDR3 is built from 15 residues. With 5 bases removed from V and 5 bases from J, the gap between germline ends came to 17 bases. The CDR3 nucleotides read TGTGCCAGCTCAGAACCGGGAACCAGGAGAGATACGCAGTATTTT. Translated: CASSEPGTRRDTQYF.